This T cell receptor (beta chain) was captured in a study of blood T cells in healthy people across ages. Extraction yielded at least 5 micrograms of total RNA per sample. This clonotype was observed a few times. This CDR3 contains 13 residues. In germline, CDR1 is MNHEY, CDR2 SVGAGI. V lost 6 bases, J lost 5 bases, and 14 bases lay in between. Then a second PCR, running about 6 to 12 cycles, was carried out with a sample-barcoded 5' primer and a J-beta primer mix. From the 5' RACE reads, TCRdb called clonotypes with MiXCR, one entry per CDR3 protein. Here the sample spans fewer than 1 million distinct CDR3 sequences, around two fifths being singletons.

The rearrangement links TRBV6-5 to TRBJ2-7; D is possibly TRBD1 or TRBD2 (7 bases each). The TCR comes from a man aged 55 to 70 in good health. Source material: blood. The CDR3 loop reads CASRSTGTNEQYF. The CDR3 coding sequence is TGTGCCAGCAGGTCGACAGGGACTAACGAGCAGTACTTC.